This entry lists 10 T cell receptor beta chains sequenced from one sample in a study of shared clonotypes between healthy human individuals. Assay used: immunoSEQ multiplex PCR; TCRdb lists only in-frame clones, some missing. The sample has around 500,000 clones; around 79% are singletons. Sample: PBMCs. These receptors originate from a woman aged 40 to 50 in good health. Some clones in this sample may be carry-over from other donors' samples.

This clone appeared many times. The rearrangement links TRBV19 to TRBJ2-7, with TRBD2 as a possible D gene (5 bases). CDR3 length: 14 residues. Germline CDR1 and CDR2: LNHDA and SQIVND (reference sequence). With 7 bases removed from V and 4 bases from J, the gap between germline ends came to 17 bases. CDR3 DNA: TGTGCCAGTAAAGGATCGAACGGGGTGTACGAGCAGTACTTC. This codes for CASKGSNGVYEQYF.

The chain couples TRBV19 to TRBJ2-4; 7 nucleotides line up with TRBD1. V was clipped by 5 bases and J by 2 bases; unmatched bases: 9. The CDR3 is made up of 16 amino acids. In germline, CDR1 is LNHDA, CDR2 SQIVND (reference sequence). The CDR3 sequence is CASSARQGASKNIQYF. CDR3 sequence (DNA): TGTGCCAGTAGTGCCCGACAGGGCGCCTCCAAAAACATTCAGTACTTC.

This chain links TRBV29-1 with TRBJ1-2, with D possibly TRBD1 on 6 matching bases. Trimming left V 7 bases short and J 5 bases short, with 20 bases between. The CDR3 covers 14 residues. Per the germline V gene, CDR1 is SQVTM and CDR2 is ANQGSEA. CDR3 sequence reads: CSALGGTGEYGYTF. The CDR3 DNA sequence: TGCAGCGCCCTAGGGGGTACAGGAGAGTATGGCTACACCTTC.

The rearrangement joins TRBV5-1 to TRBJ1-1; TRBD1 agrees at 8 bases. The CDR3 runs to 15 residues. The ends lost 4 bases at V and 5 bases at J; junction bases unmatched: 10. Germline V gives CDR1 SGHRS, CDR2 YFSETQ. The CDR3: CASSPLRQGKTEAFF. In nucleotides, the CDR3 is TGCGCCAGCAGCCCACTTAGACAGGGGAAGACTGAAGCTTTCTTT.

This clone has more than one count but fewer than ten. The chain has TRBV6-5 and TRBJ1-5, with 9 nucleotides matching TRBD1. The CDR3 length is 14 residues. Germline V lookup: CDR1 MNHEY, CDR2 SVGAGI. The V segment lost 7 bases and the J segment 5 bases; nucleotides outside the gene matches: 6. The CDR3 here is CASKPGQGHQPQHF. The CDR3 region has the DNA TGTGCCAGCAAACCGGGACAGGGACATCAGCCCCAGCATTTT.

This chain uses TRBV2 with TRBJ2-7; D is uncertain. The CDR3 sequence is 14 residues long. CDR1 is SNHLY and CDR2 is FYNNEI in the germline V gene. Trimming took 1 base from V and 0 from J, leaving 7 bases between them. CDR3 sequence: CASSEVVGSYEQYF. CDR3 bases: TGTGCCAGCAGTGAAGTGGTGGGCTCCTACGAGCAGTACTTC.

The chain has TRBV15 and TRBJ1-2; D is unclear. The CDR3 loop spans 15 amino acids. Germline-derived CDR1 and CDR2 are LNHNV and YYDKDF (reference sequence). Trimming left V 0 bases short and J 4 bases short, with 12 bases between. The CDR3 loop is CATSRDLERIYGYTF. The CDR3 nucleotides read TGTGCCACCAGCAGAGATCTCGAGAGAATCTATGGCTACACCTTC.

V is TRBV6-5 and J is TRBJ2-2; TRBD1 might be the D (6 bases). Trimming took 6 bases from V and 5 from J, leaving 16 bases between them. This CDR3 comprises 15 residues. CDR1 and CDR2 from the germline V gene are MNHEY and SVGAGI. The CDR3 nucleotides are TGTGCCAGCAGCAACCGGGACATCCCGACCGGGGAGCTGTTTTTT. The encoded protein is CASSNRDIPTGELFF.

V is TRBV5-6 and J is TRBJ2-1, with 12 bases that match TRBD1. Germline V gene data show CDR1 as SGHDT and CDR2 as YYEEEE. The CDR3 contains 16 residues. V lost 4 bases to trimming and J lost 4 bases; unmatched junction nucleotides: 6. CDR3 in DNA: TGTGCCAGCAGCAGGGACAGGGGGCGGTTTTACAATGAGCAGTTCTTC. Encoded protein: CASSRDRGRFYNEQFF.

The V call is TRBV7-3, the J call TRBJ2-1, with D hard to call. Germline CDR1 SGHTA, CDR2 FQGTGA. The CDR3 runs 13 residues. Trimming left V 2 bases short and J 2 bases short, with 4 bases between. This chain's CDR3 is CASSLEPYNEQFF. CDR3 DNA sequence: TGTGCCAGCAGCTTAGAGCCCTACAATGAGCAGTTCTTC.